This is a list of T cell receptor beta chains from one sample in a study of patients and donors after allogeneic stem cell transplantation. TCRdb independently ran MiXCR on the RT-PCR reads; one entry per CDR3 protein. The table lists around 240,000 distinct CDR3 sequences, over 12% of them singletons, with more than 9% in the top ten. The sequenced sample was blood, either unsorted or a sorted T cell fraction (not recorded which). These receptors were collected from a human donor who was either an allogeneic HSCT recipient or a stem cell or donor lymphocyte infusion donor (not recorded which). It is not recorded whose cells these are; they may come from a transplant donor. Both conserved end residues are part of each CDR3. D genes are given only for firm matches. Not all rows give a size; the values are once, few, many and, for expanded clones, a class.

>TRBV4-3|-|TRBJ2-6|-
TGCGCCAGCAGCCCCAGCTCTGGGGCCAACGTCCTGACTTTC
CASSPSSGANVLTF
>TRBV7-2|TRBD1|TRBJ1-5|few
TGTGCCAGCAGCTTATGGGACAGGGATCAGCCCCAGCATTTT
CASSLWDRDQPQHF
>TRBV11-2|-|TRBJ2-5|-
TGTGCCAGCAGCGAAACTCAAAGGACCCAGTACTTC
CASSETQRTQYF
>TRBV5-1|-|TRBJ1-2|few
TGCGCCAGCAGCTGGGGACCTCAGGGAATTGCCAACTATGGCTACACCTTC
CASSWGPQGIANYGYTF
>TRBV12-3/TRBV12-4|TRBD2|TRBJ2-4|many
TGTGCCAGCAGTTTGACTAGCGGGGGGGGGGCCAAAAACATTCAGTACTTC
CASSLTSGGGAKNIQYF
>TRBV5-1|TRBD1|TRBJ2-3|-
TGCGCCAGCAACCAGGCAGGGGGCTTCGCAGATACGCAGTATTTT
CASNQAGGFADTQYF
>TRBV5-1|TRBD1|TRBJ2-1|medium-sized
TGCGCCAGCAGCCCCGGACAGGGGGCTGGCAATGAGCAGTTCTTC
CASSPGQGAGNEQFF
>TRBV4-1|-|TRBJ2-7|many
TGCGCCAGCAGCCAAGAAGGGCCCCGGGGTCGCGAGCAGTACTTC
CASSQEGPRGREQYF
>TRBV30|-|TRBJ2-3|many
TGTGCCTGGAGTCACCCGGACACAGGCACAGATACGCAGTATTTT
CAWSHPDTGTDTQYF
>TRBV18|-|TRBJ1-2|many
TGTGCCAGCTCACCCTTGGGAACAGGGACCCCGGGAGGCTACACCTTC
CASSPLGTGTPGGYTF
>TRBV3-1|-|TRBJ2-3|many
TGTGCCAGCAGCCAAGATCTGAGCACAGATACGCAGTATTTT
CASSQDLSTDTQYF
>TRBV4-3|-|TRBJ2-2|many
TGCGCCAGCAGCCAAGATCATAGCGCCGGGGAGCTGTTTTTT
CASSQDHSAGELFF
>TRBV3-1|-|TRBJ2-1|-
TGTGCCAGCAGCCAAGGGGGGGTTGGTGAGCAGTTCTTC
CASSQGGVGEQFF
>TRBV20-1|-|TRBJ2-3|many
TGCAGTGCTGCAACTAGGACGAGCACAGATACGCAGTATTTT
CSAATRTSTDTQYF
>TRBV7-2|TRBD1|TRBJ1-5|-
TGTGCCAGCAGCTTAGGGGACAGGGAAAATCAGCCCCAGCATTTT
CASSLGDRENQPQHF
>TRBV12-3/TRBV12-4|-|TRBJ1-5|-
TGTGCCAGCAGTGTATACATGGATCAGCCCCAGCATTTT
CASSVYMDQPQHF
>TRBV5-1|-|TRBJ1-1|-
TGCGCCAGCAGCTTGTCGTCCTTGAACACTGAAGCTTTCTTT
CASSLSSLNTEAFF
>TRBV11-2|-|TRBJ2-1|few
TGTGCCAGCAGCCCCGCCGACCCGTGGGCAGGGAGGTACAATGAGCAGTTCTTC
CASSPADPWAGRYNEQFF
>TRBV20-1|TRBD1|TRBJ1-2|-
TGCAGTGCTCCGACCGGGACAGGGGACTATGGCTACACCTTC
CSAPTGTGDYGYTF
>TRBV19|-|TRBJ1-2|few
TGTGCCAGTAGTCCCGCCCCGGGCAGGGGTGTCTATGGCTACACCTTC
CASSPAPGRGVYGYTF
>TRBV6-1|-|TRBJ1-3|many
TGTGCCAGCAGGGGCTTCGTTGGAAACACCATATATTTT
CASRGFVGNTIYF
>TRBV25-1|TRBD1|TRBJ1-4|few
TGTGCCAGCAGTGCTCGACAGGGCTCGGGTGAAAAACTGTTTTTT
CASSARQGSGEKLFF
>TRBV20-1|TRBD2|TRBJ2-3|-
TGCAGTGCTAGCACGTCTCTAGCGGGGCCAGATACGCAGTATTTT
CSASTSLAGPDTQYF
>TRBV6-5|-|TRBJ1-6|few
TGTGCCAGCAGTTACTCGGGGCCCTCGGGGGGGAATAATTCACCCCTCCACTTT
CASSYSGPSGGNNSPLHF
>TRBV20-1|-|TRBJ1-6|few
TGCAGTGCTAGACCCGGACCAAATTCACCCCTCCACTTT
CSARPGPNSPLHF
>TRBV6-2/TRBV6-3|TRBD2|TRBJ2-1|once
TGTGCCAGCAGTTACTCGAGGGGTTTAGGACTAGATGGGGCTGACAATGAGCAGTTCTTC
CASSYSRGLGLDGADNEQFF
>TRBV7-3|TRBD1|TRBJ1-1|-
TGTGCCAGCAGCTTAAGCCGGACAGGAAAATTTGAAGCTTTCTTT
CASSLSRTGKFEAFF
>TRBV9|-|TRBJ2-7|many
TGTGCCAGCAGCTCATCATGGGGCTACGAGCAGTACTTC
CASSSSWGYEQYF